One and the same sample provided the 10 T cell receptor beta chains below, sequenced in a study of blood T cell repertoires in COVID-19. This table comes from immunoSEQ multiplex PCR, and its TCRdb copy is limited to in-frame clones, with some not included. Of about 500,000 clones detected, 85% to 90% appear once; the ten largest clones hold around 7.8%. The sequenced material came from peripheral blood. These receptors all stem from a woman aged 45 to 65 with COVID-19, enrolled during active disease.

The chain combines TRBV5-6 with TRBJ1-2; D is uncertain. CDR3 length equals 13 residues. The V gene's germline CDR1 is SGHDT and CDR2 YYEEEE. Trimming took 4 bases from V and 8 from J, leaving 15 bases between them. DNA of the CDR3: TGTGCCAGCAGCCTACTGACTCTCGGGGGCTACACCTTC. This codes for CASSLLTLGGYTF.

The chain joins TRBV7-9 to TRBJ2-2; D is uncertain. This CDR3 is built from 14 residues. Trimming removed 4 bases at V and 1 base at J, with 7 bases between. In germline, CDR1 is SEHNR, CDR2 FQNEAQ (reference sequence). CDR3: CASSSRWNTGELFF. The DNA for the CDR3 is TGTGCCAGCAGCTCTCGGTGGAACACCGGGGAGCTGTTTTTT.

V and J are TRBV27 and TRBJ2-3, with 12 bases fitting TRBD2. J gave up 4 bases and V 6 bases, and 20 bases lay outside the gene matches. CDR1 is MNHEY, CDR2 SMNVEV, per germline (reference sequence). The CDR3 has 20 amino acids. The CDR3 DNA reads as TGTGCCAGCAGCCCGTTTGCTAGCGGGGGGGCTAGTCACCCCGCAGATACGCAGTATTTT. Translated: CASSPFASGGASHPADTQYF.

Note on this clone: Other DNA sequences in the same sample also yield this CDR3. CDR3 coding DNA: TGCGCCAGCAGCTTGGTGGGGGCCGAGCAGTTCTTC. Amino acids: CASSLVGAEQFF. The J gene is TRBJ2-1, the V gene TRBV5-1, with a weak D call TRBD1 (6 bases). Looked up from germline, CDR1 is SGHRS and CDR2 is YFSETQ. V was cut by 0 bases and J by 10 bases, with 8 bases left in between. This CDR3 contains 12 residues.

V gene TRBV6-6 combines with J gene TRBJ1-1; D uncertain. The CDR3 covers 12 residues. With 2 bases removed from V and 8 bases from J, the gap between germline ends came to 9 bases. Germline V gene sequence: CDR1 MNHNY, CDR2 SVGAGI (reference sequence). In DNA form, the CDR3 reads TGTGCCAGCAGTTACCGAGGGTTAGAAGCTTTCTTT. This codes for CASSYRGLEAFF.

This chain's CDR3 is CASSLEASGGANTGELFF. The CDR3 DNA sequence: TGTGCCAGCAGCTTAGAGGCTAGCGGGGGGGCAAACACCGGGGAGCTGTTTTTT. V usage is TRBV7-8 and J usage is TRBJ2-2; 12 bases are a match to TRBD2. Trimming took 1 base from V and 2 from J; bases not matched to a gene: 5. There are 18 residues in the CDR3. Germline loops: CDR1 SGHVS, CDR2 FQNEAQ. The whole variable domain, filled in from reference TRBV7-8 and TRBJ2-2, reads GAGVSQSPRYKVAKRGQDVALRCDPISGHVSLFWYQQALGQGPEFLTYFQNEAQLDKSGLPSDRFFAERPEGSVSTLKIQRTQQEDSAVYLCASSLEASGGANTGELFFGEGSRLTVL.

This chain connects TRBV4-1 to TRBJ2-5; TRBD2 is a possible D gene (5 bases). CDR3 length: 15 residues. Deletions cut 1 base from V and 1 base from J, with 10 bases between. Germline V lookup: CDR1 MGHRA, CDR2 YSYEKL. The CDR3 bases are TGCGCCAGCAGCCAAGGCTCCGGGGTCCAAGAGACCCAGTACTTC. Translating gives CASSQGSGVQETQYF.

The V and J genes are TRBV5-1 and TRBJ1-3, with 7 positions matching TRBD1. Germline V CDR1 and CDR2: SGHRS, YFSETQ. The CDR3 has 17 residues. The V gene end was trimmed by 2 bases and the J gene end by 2 bases; junction bases not matched to a gene: 10. CDR3 protein: CASSFLGQTSPGNTIYF. CDR3 nucleotides: TGCGCCAGCAGCTTTTTGGGACAGACGAGCCCTGGAAACACCATATATTTT.

This rearrangement joins TRBV5-6 to TRBJ1-5, with 7 bases identical to TRBD1. Germline CDR1 reads SGHDT; CDR2 reads YYEEEE. J lost 2 bases, V lost 2 bases, and 13 bases had no gene match. The CDR3 loop spans 18 amino acids. CDR3 DNA sequence: TGTGCCAGCAGCTTACGCGGGACAGCAGTTTTCGGCAATCAGCCCCAGCATTTT. Amino acid sequence: CASSLRGTAVFGNQPQHF.

This clone came up once. The sample has other DNA sequences that encode this CDR3 too. The CDR3 nucleotides read TGCGCCAGCAGCTTAGGGGGATTATATGGCTACACCTTC. It codes for CASSLGGLYGYTF. The chain uses TRBV5-1 and TRBJ1-2; D perhaps matches TRBD1 (6 bases). Trimming stripped 2 bases from V and 5 bases from J, with 10 bases between. Looked up from germline, CDR1 is SGHRS and CDR2 is YFSETQ. CDR3 length: 13 residues.